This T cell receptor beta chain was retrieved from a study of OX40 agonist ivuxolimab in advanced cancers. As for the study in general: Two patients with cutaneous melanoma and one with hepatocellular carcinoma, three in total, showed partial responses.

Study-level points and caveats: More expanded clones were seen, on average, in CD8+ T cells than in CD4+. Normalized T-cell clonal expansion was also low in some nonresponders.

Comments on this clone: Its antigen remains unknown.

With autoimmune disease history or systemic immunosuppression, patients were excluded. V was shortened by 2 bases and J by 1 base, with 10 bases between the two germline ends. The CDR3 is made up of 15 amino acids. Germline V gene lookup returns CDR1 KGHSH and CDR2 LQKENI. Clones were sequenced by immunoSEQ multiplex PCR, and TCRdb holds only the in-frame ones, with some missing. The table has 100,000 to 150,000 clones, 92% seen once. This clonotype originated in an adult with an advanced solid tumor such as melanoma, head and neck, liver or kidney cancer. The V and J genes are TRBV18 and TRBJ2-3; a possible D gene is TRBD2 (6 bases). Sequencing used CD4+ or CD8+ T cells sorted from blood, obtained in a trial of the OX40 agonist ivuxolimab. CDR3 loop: CASSPGGVGTDTQYF. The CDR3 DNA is TGTGCCAGCTCACCAGGCGGGGTGGGCACAGATACGCAGTATTTT.